These 17 T cell receptor beta chains were all obtained from the same sample, sequenced in a study of response to subunit inactivated influenza vaccine. TCRdb reprocessed the RT-PCR reads via MiXCR and lists one record per CDR3 protein. The data show 860,000 or so distinct CDR3 sequences, less than 25% seen once. Sequencing used PBMCs from blood, obtained about 5 days after vaccination. The receptors stem from a man aged 50 to 59 who received an inactivated influenza vaccine.

This clonotype was seen a single time. CDR3 coding DNA: TGCAGTGCTACCCCGGGACACCTTAGCGTCCTGACTTTC. Translated: CSATPGHLSVLTF. The V call is TRBV20-1, the J call TRBJ2-6; a weak D match, TRBD1 (6 bases). The V gene lost 4 bases and the J gene lost 12 bases, with 16 bases spanning the gap. From germline, CDR1 is DFQATT and CDR2 SNEGSKA (reference sequence). The CDR3 sequence is 13 residues long.

This clonotype has more than one count but fewer than ten. This chain links TRBV30 with TRBJ2-7; 7 bases are a match to TRBD2. The V gene's germline CDR1 is GTSNPN and CDR2 SVGIG (reference sequence). Germline trimming cut 0 bases from V and 6 bases from J; bases unmatched to any gene: 5. The length of the CDR3 is 13 residues. For the CDR3, the DNA is TGTGCCTGGAGTGTCACAACGGGGGGCGAGCAGTACTTC. Protein product: CAWSVTTGGEQYF.

The chain is built from TRBV18 and TRBJ2-5; D assignment may be TRBD1 or TRBD2 (6 bases each). Germline assignment: CDR1 KGHSH and CDR2 LQKENI. V lost 5 bases to trimming and J lost 3 bases, with 19 bases between them. The CDR3 runs to 16 residues. Here the CDR3 reads CASSSLASGAEETQYF. As DNA, the CDR3 is TGTGCCAGCTCATCTCTAGCTTCGGGGGCCGAAGAGACCCAGTACTTC.

The V gene is TRBV4-1, the J gene TRBJ1-4; D is undetermined. CDR1 and CDR2 (germline): MGHRA, YSYEKL. The CDR3 length is 18 residues. The V and J ends lost 1 base and 0 bases respectively, with 15 bases between them. The CDR3 region has the DNA TGCGCCAGCAGCCAAGGATCTCTGAGCGTAGCAACTAATGAAAAACTGTTTTTT. It specifies CASSQGSLSVATNEKLFF.

The chain recombines TRBV27 with TRBJ2-1; the match to TRBD1 covers 9 bases. CDR1 is MNHEY and CDR2 is SMNVEV in the germline V gene (reference sequence). The V and J ends lost 6 bases and 8 bases, in that order; junction bases with no gene match: 5. This CDR3 is built from 13 residues. CDR3 sequence reads: CASRGTGTYEQFF. The CDR3, as DNA: TGTGCCAGCAGAGGGACAGGGACGTATGAGCAGTTCTTC.

This clonotype showed up just a few times. The chain joins TRBV7-6 to TRBJ2-1; tentatively, D is TRBD2 (6 bases). V was shortened by 8 bases and J by 10 bases, with 15 bases between the two germline ends. Germline CDR1 SGHVS, CDR2 FNYEAQ. This CDR3 has 12 residues. In DNA form, the CDR3 reads TGTGCCAGCCTTAGCCGGGACTCGGAGCAGTTCTTC. The encoded protein is CASLSRDSEQFF.

This sequence joins TRBV18 and TRBJ1-2; D may be TRBD1 (6 bases). CDR1 and CDR2 from the germline V gene are KGHSH and LQKENI. The CDR3 is 14 residues long. V was trimmed by 5 bases and J by 2 bases, leaving 12 bases between them. The CDR3 bases are TGTGCCAGCTCAGACAGAGGGGGAAACTATGGCTACACCTTC. It is translated as CASSDRGGNYGYTF. Based on the CDR3 plus reference TRBV18 and TRBJ1-2, the full variable domain is NAGVMQNPRHLVRRRGQEARLRCSPMKGHSHVYWYRQLPEEGLKFMVYLQKENIIDESGMPKERFSAEFPKEGPSILRIQQVVRGDSAAYFCASSDRGGNYGYTFGSGTRLTVV.

V and J are TRBV20-1 and TRBJ2-3; 7 nucleotides match TRBD2. There are 14 residues in the CDR3. V lost 5 bases and J lost 0; bases outside the gene matches: 5. Germline V lookup: CDR1 DFQATT, CDR2 SNEGSKA (reference sequence). CDR3 in DNA: TGCAGTGCTCCTCCTAGCGGAAGCACAGATACGCAGTATTTT. Protein sequence: CSAPPSGSTDTQYF.

This chain connects TRBV12-3 or TRBV12-4 to TRBJ1-2, with D maybe TRBD1 (5 bases). The CDR3 covers 14 residues. V gave up 7 bases and J gave up 6 bases, with 18 bases separating them. The CDR3 region has the DNA TGTGCCAGCACCCTACCCCAGGGTAGAGATGGCTACACCTTC. It encodes CASTLPQGRDGYTF.

The V call is TRBV7-3, the J call TRBJ2-1, with 7 bases that match TRBD1. CDR1 is SGHTA and CDR2 is FQGTGA in the germline V gene. The CDR3 consists of 15 residues. The V gene end was trimmed by 5 bases and the J gene end by 7 bases; junction bases not matched to a gene: 11. CDR3 nucleotide sequence: TGTGCCAGCAGCCAAGACAGGGTCGGAAAAAATGAGCAGTTCTTC. Its protein is CASSQDRVGKNEQFF.

A few counts support this clonotype. V gene TRBV5-1 combines with J gene TRBJ1-4; D is unclear. Germline V gives CDR1 SGHRS, CDR2 YFSETQ. The CDR3 covers 13 residues. Trimming removed 4 bases at V and 4 bases at J, with 8 bases between. The CDR3 nucleotides are TGCGCCAGCAGCCGAAACGTTAATGAAAAACTGTTTTTT. Translation gives CASSRNVNEKLFF.

The chain employs TRBV6-2 or TRBV6-3 and TRBJ2-5; 9 bases agree with TRBD2. This CDR3 is built from 14 residues. Unmatched junction bases numbered 3, after V lost 2 bases and J lost 5 bases. Germline-derived CDR1 and CDR2 are MNHEY and SVGEGT. The CDR3 sequence: CASSYGRGGETQYF. The CDR3, as DNA: TGTGCCAGCAGTTACGGGCGGGGGGGTGAGACCCAGTACTTC.

CDR3 in amino acids: CSARRGTHNEQFF. The CDR3 nucleotides read TGCAGTGCTAGGCGCGGGACTCACAATGAGCAGTTCTTC. The rearrangement links TRBV20-1 to TRBJ2-1, with a possible D match to TRBD2 (6 bases). Looked up from germline, CDR1 is DFQATT and CDR2 is SNEGSKA (reference sequence). The CDR3 loop spans 13 amino acids. V lost 3 bases and J lost 5, with 11 bases in between.

There are a few counts of this clonotype. This chain connects TRBV6-2 or TRBV6-3 to TRBJ2-5, with D perhaps TRBD1 or TRBD2 (5 bases each). With 2 bases removed from V and 5 bases from J, the gap between germline ends came to 15 bases. Per the germline V gene, CDR1 is MNHEY and CDR2 is SVGEGT. This CDR3 comprises 15 residues. The CDR3 DNA follows: TGTGCCAGCAGTTACCGAGGGGAGAAGGTGGAGACCCAGTACTTC. Encoded protein: CASSYRGEKVETQYF.

CDR3 amino acids: CSAARDYPQETQYF. CDR3 coding DNA: TGCAGTGCTGCGAGAGATTACCCACAAGAGACCCAGTACTTC. The V call is TRBV20-1, the J call TRBJ2-5; D is unresolved. V was pared by 5 bases and J by 2 bases, with 15 bases between. CDR3 size: 14 residues. Germline V CDR1 and CDR2: DFQATT, SNEGSKA (reference sequence).

This clonotype has only a few counts. This chain joins TRBV7-2 and TRBJ1-2; the D gene is possibly TRBD1 (6 bases). Trimming left V 5 bases short and J 2 bases short, with 15 bases between. This CDR3 is 15 amino acids long. Germline V CDR1 and CDR2: SGHTA, FQGNSA. DNA for the CDR3: TGTGCCAGCAGCCAGGGACATCTCGGCAACTATGGCTACACCTTC. Its translation: CASSQGHLGNYGYTF.

The rearrangement links TRBV7-2 to TRBJ2-7; D gene unclear. In germline, CDR1 is SGHTA, CDR2 FQGNSA. V gave up 2 bases and J gave up 2 bases, with 7 bases separating them. The CDR3 has 13 residues. The CDR3 DNA reads TGTGCCAGCAGCTTACGATTTCCCTACGAGCAGTACTTC. Translating gives CASSLRFPYEQYF.